This TCR beta chain was sequenced in a study of early T cells in non-severe SARS-CoV-2 infection. This clonotype turned up a few times. Separate cDNA molecules each had unique molecular identifiers attached to them. Using its own MiXCR run on the 5' RACE reads, TCRdb lists one record per CDR3 protein. The data hold some 83,000 distinct CDR3 sequences, with more than 9% observed a single time. This CDR3 has 15 amino acids. The germline V gene has CDR1 SGHDT and CDR2 YYEEEE. Trimming removed 3 bases from V and 3 bases from J; junction bases left unmatched: 6. The chain recombines TRBV5-6 with TRBJ2-7, with 10 bases aligning to TRBD2. The specimen was whole blood, collected at baseline. This receptor was obtained from an adult who was a healthcare worker with PCR-confirmed SARS-CoV-2 infection or an uninfected control (not recorded which). In DNA form, the CDR3 reads TGTGCCAGCAGCTCCCGACTAGCGGGCCGCTACGAGCAGTACTTC. Translated: CASSSRLAGRYEQYF.